This TCR beta chain was captured by sequencing in a study of T-cell reconstitution after alpha-beta-depleted transplantation in children. Findings and caveats of the study: T-cell counts and diversity at one year following transplant were attributed mainly to newly produced T cells. Some patients' high day-60 TCRbeta diversity was traced to surviving recipient T cells and thymic progenitors.

Trimming left V 2 bases short and J 9 bases short, with 15 bases between. The CDR3 covers 14 residues. Looked up from germline, CDR1 is SGHRS and CDR2 is YFSETQ. A TCRbeta library incorporating unique molecular identifiers was prepared. One entry per CDR3 protein, called by TCRdb with MiXCR from the PCR reads. This repertoire shows around 800,000 distinct CDR3 sequences, about 15% found once; its top ten account for approximately 4.5%. The sample holds a few counts of this clonotype. The antigen is not known. The chain couples TRBV5-1 to TRBJ2-1; weak D call: TRBD1 (7 bases). The sequencing used PBMCs, mostly from graft donor cells, collected 360 days after TCRalphabeta/CD19-depleted stem cell transplant. This TCR was recovered from a male patient aged 5 to 17 who had a stem cell transplant for acute lymphoblastic leukemia, so the T cells may come from the graft donor. The CDR3 DNA sequence: TGCGCCAGCAGCTTTCAGGGGGGTTTGGGTGAGCAGTTCTTC. Translation gives CASSFQGGLGEQFF.